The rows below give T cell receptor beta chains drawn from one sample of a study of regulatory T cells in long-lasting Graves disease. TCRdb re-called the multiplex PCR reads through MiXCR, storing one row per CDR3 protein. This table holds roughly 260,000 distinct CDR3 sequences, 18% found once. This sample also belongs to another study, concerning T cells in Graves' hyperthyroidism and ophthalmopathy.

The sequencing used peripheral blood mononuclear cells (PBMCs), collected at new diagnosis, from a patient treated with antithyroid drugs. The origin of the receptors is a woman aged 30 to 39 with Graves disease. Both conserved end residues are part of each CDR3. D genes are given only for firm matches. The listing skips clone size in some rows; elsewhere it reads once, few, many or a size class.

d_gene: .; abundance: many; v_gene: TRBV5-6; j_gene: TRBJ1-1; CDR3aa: CASSRGPLVATEAFF; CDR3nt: TGTGCCAGCAGTCGGGGCCCCTTGGTGGCCACTGAAGCTTTCTTT
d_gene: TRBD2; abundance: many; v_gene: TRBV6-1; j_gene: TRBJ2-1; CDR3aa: CASRQVAGRANEQFF; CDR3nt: TGTGCCAGCAGACAGGTAGCCGGGAGGGCCAATGAGCAGTTCTTC
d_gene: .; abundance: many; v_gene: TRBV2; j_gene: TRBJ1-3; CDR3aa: CATLRQAVSGNTIYF; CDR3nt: TGTGCCACTCTAAGACAGGCCGTCTCTGGAAACACCATATATTTT
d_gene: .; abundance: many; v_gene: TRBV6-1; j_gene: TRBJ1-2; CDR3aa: CASSELTNYGYTF; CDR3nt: TGTGCCAGCAGTGAATTAACTAACTATGGCTACACCTTC
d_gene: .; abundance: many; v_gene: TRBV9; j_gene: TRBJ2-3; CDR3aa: CASGTPGTDTQYF; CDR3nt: TGTGCCAGCGGGACGCCGGGCACAGATACGCAGTATTTT
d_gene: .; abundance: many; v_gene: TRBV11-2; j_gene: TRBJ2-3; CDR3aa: CASSPQLDTQYF; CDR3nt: TGTGCCAGCAGTCCTCAGCTGGATACGCAGTATTTT
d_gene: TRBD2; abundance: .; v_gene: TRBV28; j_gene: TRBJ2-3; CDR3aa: CASSLILAGDTDTQYF; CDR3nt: TGTGCCAGCAGTCTCATCCTGGCGGGGGACACAGATACGCAGTATTTT
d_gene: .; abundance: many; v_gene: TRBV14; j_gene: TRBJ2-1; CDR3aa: CASSFGASSYNEQFF; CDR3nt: TGTGCCAGCAGCTTCGGTGCTAGCTCCTACAATGAGCAGTTCTTC
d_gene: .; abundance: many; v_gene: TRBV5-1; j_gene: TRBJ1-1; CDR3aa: CASSPPSVGTEAFF; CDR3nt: TGTGCCAGCAGCCCGCCCTCGGTGGGCACTGAAGCTTTCTTT
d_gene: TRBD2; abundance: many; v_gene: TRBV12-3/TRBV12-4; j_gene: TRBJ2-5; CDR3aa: CASSLTPGTSGGLLQETQYF; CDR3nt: TGTGCCAGCAGTTTAACACCCGGGACTAGCGGGGGCCTCTTACAAGAGACCCAGTACTTC
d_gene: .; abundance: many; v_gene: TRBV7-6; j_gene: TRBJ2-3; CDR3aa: CASSLTITDTQYF; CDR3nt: TGTGCCAGCAGCTTAACCATTACAGATACGCAGTATTTT
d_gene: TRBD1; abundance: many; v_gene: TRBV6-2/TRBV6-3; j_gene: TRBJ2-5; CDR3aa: CASSLGQGAETQYF; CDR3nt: TGTGCCAGCAGCTTGGGACAGGGGGCTGAGACCCAGTACTTC
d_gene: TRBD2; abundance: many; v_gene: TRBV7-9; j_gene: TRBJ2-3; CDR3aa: CASSLSTSGVTDTQYF; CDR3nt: TGTGCCAGCAGCTTATCAACTAGCGGGGTCACAGATACGCAGTATTTT